These 9 T cell receptor beta chains were sequenced from one sample in a study of blood T cell repertoires in COVID-19. Assay: immunoSEQ multiplex PCR; the TCRdb copy retains only in-frame clones and omits some. The data show hundreds of thousands of clones, roughly 90% seen once. The sample comprised peripheral blood. The origin of the receptors is a man aged 35 to 55 with acute or convalescent COVID-19.

V gene TRBV2 combines with J gene TRBJ2-7, with D tentatively TRBD1 (5 bases). Germline V CDR1 and CDR2: SNHLY, FYNNEI. The CDR3 is made up of 14 amino acids. Deletions cut 5 bases from V and 7 bases from J, with 18 bases between. The CDR3 DNA is TGTGCCAGCAGTATAGGAGCAGGGCTTAAAGAGCAGTACTTC. This gives the protein CASSIGAGLKEQYF.

Comment on this clone: This same CDR3 is encoded by further DNA sequences in the sample. The chain joins TRBV20-1 to TRBJ1-5; D unclear. Germline V gene sequence: CDR1 DFQATT, CDR2 SNEGSKA (reference sequence). Trimming took off 3 bases at V and 3 bases at J, with 6 bases between the two ends. This CDR3 is 12 amino acids long. The CDR3: CSASSSNQPQHF. DNA for the CDR3: TGCAGTGCTAGTTCATCCAATCAGCCCCAGCATTTT.

This clone was recorded only once. This chain connects TRBV6-5 to TRBJ1-1; a possible D gene is TRBD1 (6 bases). The ends were cut back, 2 bases at V and 1 base at J, with 8 bases in the middle. The CDR3 has 14 amino acids. Germline V gene lookup returns CDR1 MNHEY and CDR2 SVGAGI. CDR3 amino acids: CASSYGGQNTEAFF. The CDR3 DNA reads as TGTGCCAGCAGTTACGGGGGACAGAACACTGAAGCTTTCTTT.

The J gene is TRBJ2-7, the V gene TRBV4-2; D may be TRBD1 (5 bases). Trimming removed 0 bases from V and 0 bases from J, with 15 bases in between. The CDR3 contains 17 residues. CDR1 is LGHNA, CDR2 YNFKEQ, per germline. The CDR3 protein is CASSQEIRGQSSYEQYF. The CDR3 DNA follows: TGTGCCAGCAGCCAAGAGATTCGCGGACAAAGCTCCTACGAGCAGTACTTC.

The rearrangement joins TRBV19 to TRBJ2-1; 8 bases align to TRBD2. The junction had 10 bases not matched to a gene; V was cut back by 3 bases and J by 9 bases. Per germline, CDR1 LNHDA and CDR2 SQIVND (reference sequence). The CDR3 consists of 15 residues. CDR3 in DNA: TGTGCCAGTAGTATTGAGCGGGAGACATCGCTTGAGCAGTTCTTC. This translates into CASSIERETSLEQFF.

The gene calls are TRBV15 and TRBJ1-5, with 8 bases fitting TRBD1. Germline CDR1 reads LNHNV; CDR2 reads YYDKDF (reference sequence). The CDR3 contains 15 residues. V lost 8 bases and J lost 6; bases outside the gene matches: 12. Here the CDR3 DNA reads TGTGCCACCGGCCCCGGGCAGGGGGCTGGTCAGCCCCAGCATTTT. It encodes CATGPGQGAGQPQHF.

The V gene is TRBV3-1 (or the pseudogene TRBV3-2), the J gene TRBJ2-1; D perhaps matches TRBD2 (6 bases). The V end lost 1 base, the J end lost 10 bases, and 11 bases lay between the germline ends. The CDR3 has 13 amino acids. Germline V CDR1 and CDR2: LGHDT, YNNKEL (reference sequence). CDR3 coding DNA: TGTGCCAGCAGCCAAGTATCGGCGGGGGAGCAGTTCTTC. This codes for CASSQVSAGEQFF.

V is TRBV2 and J is TRBJ1-6, with TRBD1 as a possible D gene (6 bases). The CDR3 consists of 14 residues. V gave up 6 bases and J gave up 7 bases, with 13 bases separating them. CDR1 SNHLY and CDR2 FYNNEI come from the germline V gene. The CDR3 sequence: CASSPTGANSPLHF. CDR3 nucleotides: TGTGCCAGCAGCCCGACAGGCGCCAATTCACCCCTCCACTTT.

This clone was picked up one time. The rearrangement joins TRBV11-2 to TRBJ2-2, with TRBD2 matching 8 bases. Trimming took 3 bases from V and 4 from J; bases not matched to a gene: 4. This CDR3 comprises 15 residues. In germline, CDR1 is SGHAT, CDR2 FQNNGV. Here the CDR3 reads CASSLRLAGTGELFF. The DNA of the CDR3 is TGTGCCAGCAGCTTGAGGCTAGCGGGCACCGGGGAGCTGTTTTTT.